Below, 29 T cell receptor beta chains from the same sample are listed, as sequenced in a study of STAT3 mutations in large granular lymphocyte leukemia. General study points: Every T-LGLL patient had at least one immunodominant TCRbeta clonotype.

The assay was immunoSEQ multiplex PCR, and TCRdb's table has in-frame clones only and misses some. This table has 5,500 to 7,500 clones, about a third appearing once. Their antigens are not known. The sample consisted of peripheral blood mononuclear cells. The source of these receptors is a middle-aged woman with T-cell large granular lymphocyte leukemia. Some clones in this sample may be carry-over from other donors' samples.

The chain links TRBV28 to TRBJ2-5, with no clear D. CDR1 MDHEN and CDR2 SYDVKM come from the germline V gene. V was cut by 4 bases and J by 5 bases, with 14 bases left in between. The CDR3 runs to 14 residues. The chain's CDR3 is CASSSQTVKETQYF. CDR3 bases: TGTGCCAGCAGTTCTCAAACGGTCAAGGAGACCCAGTACTTC.

The genes are TRBV7-9 and TRBJ1-2; no clear D. Germline loops: CDR1 SEHNR, CDR2 FQNEAQ (reference sequence). This CDR3 is 13 amino acids long. V was trimmed by 1 base and J by 6 bases, leaving 9 bases between them. CDR3 in amino acids: CASSLEPTDGYTF. As DNA, the CDR3 is TGTGCCAGCAGCTTAGAGCCGACGGATGGCTACACCTTC.

The rearrangement uses TRBV6-5 and TRBJ1-6; 8 bases are a match to TRBD1. The V segment lost 7 bases and the J segment 10 bases; nucleotides outside the gene matches: 6. Germline CDR1 reads MNHEY; CDR2 reads SVGAGI. The CDR3 contains 13 residues. The CDR3 bases are TGTGCCAGCACTGGGACAGGATTGTCACCCCTCCACTTT. It encodes CASTGTGLSPLHF.

This clone was seen more than once but under ten times. The chain employs TRBV29-1 and TRBJ2-7; the D gene is possibly TRBD2 (5 bases). Germline lookup yields CDR1 SQVTM and CDR2 ANQGSEA. V was shortened by 7 bases and J by 6 bases, with 19 bases between the two germline ends. The length of the CDR3 is 13 residues. CDR3 sequence: CSAVLGLVGEQYF. The CDR3 DNA is TGCAGCGCCGTCCTAGGACTCGTGGGCGAGCAGTACTTC.

The gene calls are TRBV11-2 and TRBJ2-7; D unresolved. Trimming cost V 5 bases and J 0 bases, with 14 bases left between them. The CDR3 is 15 residues long. CDR1 and CDR2 (germline): SGHAT, FQNNGV. DNA for the CDR3: TGTGCCAGCAGCACCCCCCGCCAGTTCTCCTACGAGCAGTACTTC. Translating it yields CASSTPRQFSYEQYF.

In its sample, this clone is medium-sized. V and J are TRBV9 and TRBJ1-1; D is uncertain. There are 14 residues in the CDR3. Trimming shortened V by 2 bases and J by 1 base, and 9 bases separated the two germline ends. Germline loops: CDR1 SGDLS, CDR2 YYNGEE. The CDR3 DNA sequence: TGTGCCAGCAGCGTGAGTGGCAAGAACACTGAAGCTTTCTTT. Its protein product is CASSVSGKNTEAFF.

The chain couples TRBV28 to TRBJ1-5; D is perhaps TRBD1 (5 bases). Germline CDR1 and CDR2: MDHEN and SYDVKM. The V end was cut by 6 bases, the J end by 6 bases, with 18 bases between. The CDR3 runs 15 residues. CDR3 region: CASRLRGLPAQPQHF. The CDR3 DNA sequence: TGTGCCAGCAGGCTTAGGGGCCTACCCGCTCAGCCCCAGCATTTT.

The J gene is TRBJ2-7, the V gene TRBV4-1, with D possibly TRBD2 on 6 matching bases. Per germline, CDR1 MGHRA and CDR2 YSYEKL. The CDR3 spans 16 residues. The V end lost 4 bases, the J end lost 3 bases, and 19 bases lay between the germline ends. CDR3 region: CASSPTYGGAVYEQYF. The CDR3 bases are TGCGCCAGCAGCCCTACTTACGGAGGGGCTGTCTACGAGCAGTACTTC.

In this sample, this clone turned up a few times. An end of the junction differs from the germline gene, which may be a read error. The chain carries TRBV18 and TRBJ2-7; D may be TRBD2 (5 bases). The germline V gene encodes CDR1 KGHSH and CDR2 LQKENI. The CDR3 length is 16 residues. Here the CDR3 reads CASSPPARGTTYEQYF. In nucleotides, the CDR3 is TGTGCCAGCTCCCCACCCGCACGGGGTACGACCTACGAGCAGTACTTC.

The chain links TRBV9 to TRBJ2-5; D unresolved. Germline CDR1 reads SGDLS; CDR2 reads YYNGEE. V lost 3 bases, J lost 7 bases, and 16 bases lay in between. This CDR3 is built from 14 residues. In DNA, the CDR3 is TGTGCCAGCAGCGCTGGACGGACCGGTTGGACCCAGTACTTC. It is translated as CASSAGRTGWTQYF.

This clone has a handful of counts. The chain uses TRBV7-9 and TRBJ1-2; TRBD1 might be the D (6 bases). This CDR3 contains 15 residues. CDR1 and CDR2 (germline): SEHNR, FQNEAQ (reference sequence). The V gene lost 5 bases and the J gene lost 7 bases, with 20 bases spanning the gap. CDR3 in amino acids: CASSLRRGDQGGYTF. The DNA of the CDR3 is TGTGCCAGCAGCCTGAGGAGGGGGGACCAAGGTGGCTACACCTTC. Complete variable domain (other parts from reference TRBV7-9 and TRBJ1-2): DTGVSQNPRHKITKRGQNVTFRCDPISEHNRLYWYRQTLGQGPEFLTYFQNEAQLEKSRLLSDRFSAERPKGSFSTLEIQRTEQGDSAMYLCASSLRRGDQGGYTFGSGTRLTVV.

The chain recombines TRBV5-1 with TRBJ2-7, with D tentatively TRBD1 (5 bases). The V end was cut by 5 bases, the J end by 5 bases, with 11 bases between. CDR3 length equals 12 residues. Per the germline V gene, CDR1 is SGHRS and CDR2 is YFSETQ. CDR3 loop: CASRQGVNEQYF. The CDR3 bases are TGCGCCAGCAGACAAGGGGTGAACGAGCAGTACTTC.

This clone was seen just once. The chain employs TRBV9 and TRBJ2-7, with TRBD1 matching over 11 bases. Germline CDR1 and CDR2: SGDLS and YYNGEE. The V segment lost 0 bases and the J segment 2 bases; nucleotides outside the gene matches: 4. This CDR3 comprises 16 residues. The CDR3 is CASSVEGQGVPYEQYF. Here the CDR3 DNA reads TGTGCCAGCAGCGTAGAGGGACAGGGGGTTCCCTACGAGCAGTACTTC. Variable domain in full (rest from reference TRBV9 and TRBJ2-7): DSGVTQTPKHLITATGQRVTLRCSPRSGDLSVYWYQQSLDQGLQFLIQYYNGEERAKGNILERFSAQQFPDLHSELNLSSLELGDSALYFCASSVEGQGVPYEQYFGPGTRLTVT.

The V gene is TRBV9, the J gene TRBJ2-3; D could derive from TRBD1 or TRBD2 (5 bases each). The germline CDR1 and CDR2 sequences are SGDLS and YYNGEE. The CDR3 is 14 residues long. Trimming took 0 bases from V and 6 from J, leaving 11 bases between them. The CDR3 here is CASSVAGQRDTQYF. CDR3 bases: TGTGCCAGCAGCGTAGCGGGGCAGCGGGATACGCAGTATTTT.

This chain links TRBV27 with TRBJ1-2; weak D call: TRBD1 (6 bases). The V end lost 1 base, the J end lost 8 bases, and 20 bases lay between the germline ends. Germline V gene lookup returns CDR1 MNHEY and CDR2 SMNVEV (reference sequence). The CDR3 extends over 16 amino acids. CDR3 sequence reads: CASSLYGGQALKGYTF. The CDR3 DNA follows: TGTGCCAGCAGTTTATATGGGGGACAAGCCTTAAAGGGCTACACCTTC.

The rearrangement links TRBV4-3 to TRBJ2-7; D is uncertain. The CDR3 is 15 residues long. Germline loops: CDR1 LGHNA, CDR2 YSLEER. Trimming took off 0 bases at V and 4 bases at J, with 13 bases between the two ends. CDR3 sequence reads: CASSQDRSRLYEQYF. In nucleotides, the CDR3 is TGCGCCAGCAGCCAAGATAGATCCAGGCTTTACGAGCAGTACTTC.

This clone was detected a few times. Written as DNA, the CDR3 is TGTGCCAGCAGTGAATGGGGCACGGAGACCCAGTACTTC. Translated, it gives CASSEWGTETQYF. The chain couples TRBV25-1 to TRBJ2-5; maybe TRBD1 (5 bases). Germline V gene sequence: CDR1 MGHDK, CDR2 SYGVNS. V shed 1 base and J shed 5 bases, with 8 bases lying between them. The CDR3 consists of 13 residues.

This sequence joins TRBV10-3 and TRBJ2-5; D is uncertain. Gene TRBJ2-7 matches the end of the DNA better, so the J call may be wrong. This CDR3 is built from 14 residues. Germline V CDR1 and CDR2: ENHRY, SYGVKD. CDR3 sequence (DNA): TGTGCCATCAGTGAGGAGGAGAGCTCCTACGAGCAGTACTTC. Its protein product is CAISEEESSYEQYF.

V is TRBV6-5 and J is TRBJ1-2; D gene unclear. This CDR3 comprises 14 residues. Germline V gives CDR1 MNHEY, CDR2 SVGAGI. The germline V and J ends were trimmed by 0 bases and 8 bases, with 13 bases remaining between them. The CDR3 is CASSYSGPTRGYTF. The CDR3 region has the DNA TGTGCCAGCAGTTACTCCGGGCCCACCAGGGGCTACACCTTC.

The chain is built from TRBV27 and TRBJ2-7, with D possibly TRBD1 on 6 matching bases. The germline V and J ends were trimmed by 6 bases and 5 bases, with 14 bases remaining between them. Looked up from germline, CDR1 is MNHEY and CDR2 is SMNVEV (reference sequence). The CDR3 length is 13 residues. The CDR3 here is CASSHRVGHEQYF. DNA for the CDR3: TGTGCCAGCAGCCACAGGGTTGGGCACGAGCAGTACTTC.

The V and J genes are TRBV5-4 and TRBJ1-1; 9 bases align to TRBD1. The length of the CDR3 is 14 residues. V lost 7 bases, J lost 5 bases, and 9 bases stayed unmatched. Germline CDR1 and CDR2: SGHNT and YYREEE (reference sequence). The CDR3 spells CASHPRTGETEAFF. CDR3 bases: TGTGCCAGCCATCCGAGGACAGGGGAAACTGAAGCTTTCTTT. The full variable domain, with the rest looked up from reference TRBV5-4 and TRBJ1-1, is ETGVTQSPTHLIKTRGQQVTLRCSSQSGHNTVSWYQQALGQGPQFIFQYYREEENGRGNFPPRFSGLQFPNYSSELNVNALELDDSALYLCASHPRTGETEAFFGQGTRLTVV.

The chain recombines TRBV28 with TRBJ1-2, with a weak D call TRBD1 (5 bases). V lost 6 bases and J 5 bases, leaving 19 bases between the germline ends. This CDR3 has 15 amino acids. Germline loops: CDR1 MDHEN, CDR2 SYDVKM. CDR3 in amino acids: CASSILGEHLYGYTF. The CDR3 region has the DNA TGTGCCAGCAGCATTTTGGGGGAACACCTGTATGGCTACACCTTC.

This chain connects TRBV13 to TRBJ1-2, with TRBD1 as a possible D gene (5 bases). The ends were cut back, 2 bases at V and 4 bases at J, with 11 bases in the middle. Germline CDR1 reads PRHDT; CDR2 reads FYEKMQ (reference sequence). The CDR3 is made up of 14 amino acids. The CDR3 protein is CASSLPGGGYGYTF. As DNA, the CDR3 is TGTGCCAGCAGCTTACCCGGGGGAGGCTATGGCTACACCTTC.

The CDR3 DNA follows: TGCAGCTACACCGACAGGGCGGTTTGGGGCGAGCAGTACTTC. Protein: CSYTDRAVWGEQYF. V is TRBV29-1 and J is TRBJ2-7; 7 bases align to TRBD1. Trimming cost V 8 bases and J 6 bases; bases outside gene matches: 16. The CDR3 spans 14 residues. Germline values: CDR1 SQVTM, CDR2 ANQGSEA.

The chain has TRBV13 and TRBJ2-7; a possible D gene is TRBD1 (6 bases). Looked up from germline, CDR1 is PRHDT and CDR2 is FYEKMQ (reference sequence). The CDR3 has 14 amino acids. Between the trimmed V and J ends, which lost 5 bases and 2 bases, there was a span of 13 bases. DNA for the CDR3: TGTGCCAGCAGCCTCCAGGGGTACCCCTACGAGCAGTACTTC. Its translation is CASSLQGYPYEQYF.

This sequence joins TRBV19 and TRBJ2-5; 7 positions match TRBD1. CDR1 LNHDA and CDR2 SQIVND come from the germline V gene (reference sequence). The CDR3 sequence is 16 residues long. V dropped 7 bases and J dropped 4; count of bases not matched to a gene: 15. This chain's CDR3 is CASTRQAGGWGETQYF. CDR3 DNA: TGTGCCAGTACTCGTCAGGCAGGGGGATGGGGAGAGACCCAGTACTTC.

This clone was detected only a few times. V usage is TRBV9 and J usage is TRBJ2-7; D perhaps matches TRBD2 (6 bases). In germline, CDR1 is SGDLS, CDR2 YYNGEE. The CDR3 loop spans 13 amino acids. The V gene lost 7 bases and the J gene lost 3 bases, with 14 bases spanning the gap. The CDR3 nucleotides are TGTGCCAGCGGCGCCGGGGGAGACTACGAGCAGTACTTC. Protein product: CASGAGGDYEQYF.

The V call is TRBV19, the J call TRBJ2-7, with D perhaps assigned TRBD1 or TRBD2 (5 bases each). Germline-derived CDR1 and CDR2 are LNHDA and SQIVND (reference sequence). Trimming shortened V by 5 bases and J by 2 bases, and 13 bases separated the two germline ends. This CDR3 is built from 14 residues. This chain's CDR3 is CASSSPGRPYEQYF. The DNA of the CDR3 is TGTGCCAGTAGTTCCCCGGGACGTCCCTACGAGCAGTACTTC.

The V gene is TRBV18, the J gene TRBJ1-5; D is uncertain. The CDR3 is 14 amino acids. Between the trimmed V and J ends, which lost 0 bases and 0 bases, there was a span of 3 bases. The germline V gene has CDR1 KGHSH and CDR2 LQKENI. In DNA, the CDR3 is TGTGCCAGCTCACCACCATATAGCAATCAGCCCCAGCATTTT. Protein sequence: CASSPPYSNQPQHF. Supplemented by reference TRBV18 and TRBJ1-5, the full variable domain reads NAGVMQNPRHLVRRRGQEARLRCSPMKGHSHVYWYRQLPEEGLKFMVYLQKENIIDESGMPKERFSAEFPKEGPSILRIQQVVRGDSAAYFCASSPPYSNQPQHFGDGTRLSIL.